One and the same sample provided the 11 T cell receptor beta chains below, sequenced in a study of breast tumors, draining lymph nodes, adjacent tissues. TCRdb analysed the multiplex PCR reads with MiXCR anew, one entry per CDR3 protein. Counted here are about 140,000 distinct CDR3 sequences, approximately 32% occurring once; the ten biggest clones make up roughly 2.2%. Axillary draining lymph nodes of breast cancer patients supplied the node samples. Material: axillary lymph node tissue. These receptors originate from a female donor with breast cancer. Some clones in this sample may be carry-over from other donors' samples.

This clonotype was seen at least ten times. This may be a read error: a much more frequent sequence differs by one nucleotide. The chain links TRBV20-1 to TRBJ2-5; 11 bases are shared with TRBD2. Germline assignment: CDR1 DFQATT and CDR2 SNEGSKA (reference sequence). The trim removed 1 base at V and 5 bases at J, leaving 9 bases unmatched. This CDR3 has 16 residues. This CDR3 is CSARGPGLAAVETQYF. The CDR3 bases are TGCAGTGCTAGAGGGCCGGGACTAGCGGCGGTTGAGACCCAGTACTTC.

This clonotype has at least ten counts. The chain employs TRBV11-2 and TRBJ2-7; 12 bases are shared with TRBD1. V shed 3 bases and J 7 bases; nucleotides not matched to a gene: 4. Germline assignment: CDR1 SGHAT and CDR2 FQNNGV. The CDR3 length is 14 residues. CDR3 amino acids: CASSLGQGAKEQYV. The DNA for the CDR3 is TGTGCCAGCAGCTTGGGACAGGGGGCGAAGGAGCAGTACGTC.

Many counts were recorded for this clonotype. The gene calls are TRBV5-1 and TRBJ2-3; 9 nucleotides match TRBD2. The CDR3 length is 16 residues. Germline-derived CDR1 and CDR2 are SGHRS and YFSETQ. V was clipped by 1 base and J by 6 bases; unmatched bases: 9. CDR3 protein: CASSLPSGGPGDTQYF. The CDR3 bases are TGCGCCAGCAGCTTGCCGAGCGGGGGGCCCGGCGATACGCAGTATTTT.

Ten or more counts support this clonotype. This sequence joins TRBV19 and TRBJ1-2, with TRBD1 as a possible D gene (5 bases). CDR1 and CDR2 from the germline V gene are LNHDA and SQIVND (reference sequence). The germline V and J ends were trimmed by 4 bases and 4 bases, with 7 bases remaining between them. The CDR3 runs 12 residues. CDR3 protein: CASSKRGYGYTF. CDR3 bases: TGTGCCAGTAGTAAGAGGGGCTATGGCTACACCTTC.

This clonotype has a handful of counts. The chain carries TRBV12-3 or TRBV12-4 and TRBJ1-5; TRBD1 is a possible D gene (6 bases). The CDR3 loop spans 18 amino acids. V lost 4 bases and J 0 bases, leaving 19 bases between the germline ends. CDR3: CASSCEYDRKDSNQPQHF. DNA of the CDR3: TGTGCCAGCAGTTGCGAGTACGACAGGAAAGATAGCAATCAGCCCCAGCATTTT.

CDR3 DNA: TGCGCCAGCTGCACAGCGTCTACAGATACGCAGCATTTT. It codes for CASCTASTDTQHF. The J gene is TRBJ2-3, the V gene TRBV4-1; D is unresolved. Gene TRBJ1-5 matches the end of the DNA better, so the J call may be wrong. Germline loops: CDR1 MGHRA, CDR2 YSYEKL. The CDR3 spans 13 residues.

CDR3 sequence: CASSPVKATNEKLFF. The CDR3 DNA follows: TGTGCCAGCTCACCAGTGAAAGCAACTAATGAAAAACTGTTTTTT. V and J are TRBV18 and TRBJ1-4; D remains ambiguous. The V gene's germline CDR1 is KGHSH and CDR2 LQKENI. V was cut by 2 bases and J by 0 bases, with 7 bases left in between. The CDR3 consists of 15 residues.

This clonotype was found many times. The chain couples TRBV6-5 to TRBJ1-2; D ambiguous. The CDR3 spans 12 residues. The germline CDR1 and CDR2 sequences are MNHEY and SVGAGI. Trimming removed 10 bases at V and 7 bases at J, with 16 bases between. The CDR3 DNA sequence: TGTGCCACCTACGTAAGCGTAGCTGGCTACACCTTC. Encoded protein: CATYVSVAGYTF.

As for this clonotype: Possible read error: a much larger clone is one base away. The J gene is TRBJ1-2, the V gene TRBV6-5; 12 bases align to TRBD1. Per the germline V gene, CDR1 is MNHEY and CDR2 is SVGAGI. This CDR3 region has 15 residues. This chain's CDR3 is CASSMGTGGVGGYAF. DNA of the CDR3: TGTGCCAGCAGTATGGGGACAGGGGGCGTGGGTGGCTACGCCTTC.

This clonotype appeared many times. The chain combines TRBV6-2 or TRBV6-3 with TRBJ1-5; 10 nucleotides align to TRBD1. Germline V gives CDR1 MNHEY, CDR2 SVGEGT. The CDR3 loop spans 14 amino acids. V was clipped by 4 bases and J by 5 bases; unmatched bases: 2. CDR3 region: CASSWTGGYQPQHF. CDR3 DNA sequence: TGTGCCAGCAGTTGGACAGGGGGTTATCAGCCCCAGCATTTT.

Concerning this clonotype itself: A single base separates this from a much larger clone, so it may be a read error. This chain links TRBV5-5 with TRBJ1-2; no firm D call. The CDR3 spans 11 residues. CDR1 and CDR2 from the germline V gene are SGHKS and YYEKEE (reference sequence). Trimming pared 3 bases from V and 13 bases from J, leaving 13 bases between. The CDR3 loop reads CASSYLAASTF. CDR3 sequence (DNA): TGTGCCAGCAGCTATCTTGCGGCCTCCACCTTC.